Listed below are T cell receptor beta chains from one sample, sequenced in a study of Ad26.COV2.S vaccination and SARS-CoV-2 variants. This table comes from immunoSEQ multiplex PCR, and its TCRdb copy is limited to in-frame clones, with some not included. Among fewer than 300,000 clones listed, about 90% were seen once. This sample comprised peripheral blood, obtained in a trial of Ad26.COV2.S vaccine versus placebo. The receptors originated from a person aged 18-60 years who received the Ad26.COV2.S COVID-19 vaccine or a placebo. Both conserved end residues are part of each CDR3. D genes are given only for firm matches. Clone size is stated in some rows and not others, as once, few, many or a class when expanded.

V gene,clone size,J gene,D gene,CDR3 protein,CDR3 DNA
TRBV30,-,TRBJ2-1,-,CAWSDVTRNEQFF,TGTGCCTGGAGTGACGTTACACGCAATGAGCAGTTCTTC
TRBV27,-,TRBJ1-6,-,CASSYRDTNSPLHF,TGTGCCAGCAGTTACCGGGACACCAATTCACCCCTCCACTTT
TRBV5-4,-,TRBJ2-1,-,CASSLASSSYNEQFF,TGTGCCAGCAGCTTGGCATCGAGCTCCTACAATGAGCAGTTCTTC
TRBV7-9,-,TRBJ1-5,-,CASSLGQISNQPQHF,TGTGCCAGCAGCTTAGGCCAGATAAGCAATCAGCCCCAGCATTTT
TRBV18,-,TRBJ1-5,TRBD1,CASSPPGTGGVNQPQHF,TGTGCCAGCTCACCACCTGGGACAGGGGGCGTCAATCAGCCCCAGCATTTT
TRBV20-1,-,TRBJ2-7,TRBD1,CSASERGRGRYEQYF,TGCAGTGCTAGTGAGAGGGGAAGGGGGCGGTACGAGCAGTACTTC
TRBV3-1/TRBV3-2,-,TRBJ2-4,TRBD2,CASSQAGGADIQYF,TGTGCCAGCAGCCAGGCGGGAGGAGCGGACATTCAGTACTTC
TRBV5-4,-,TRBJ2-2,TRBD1,CASTRTGILETGELFF,TGTGCCAGCACCCGGACAGGGATTCTGGAAACCGGGGAGCTGTTTTTT
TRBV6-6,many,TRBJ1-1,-,CASGSRTEAFF,TGTGCCAGTGGCAGTAGAACTGAAGCTTTCTTT
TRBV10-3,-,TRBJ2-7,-,CAISESGRAGTYEQYF,TGTGCCATCAGTGAGTCAGGCAGGGCAGGCACCTACGAGCAGTACTTC
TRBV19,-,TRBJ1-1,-,CASSISGRNTEAFF,TGTGCCAGTAGTATCTCCGGTCGGAACACTGAAGCTTTCTTT
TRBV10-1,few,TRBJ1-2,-,CASSDRAQGPNYGYTF,TGCGCCAGCAGTGATCGAGCTCAGGGACCCAACTATGGCTACACCTTC
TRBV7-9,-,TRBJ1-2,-,CASSLGQLGYGYTF,TGTGCCAGCAGCTTAGGACAGTTGGGGTATGGCTACACCTTC
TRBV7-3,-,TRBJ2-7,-,CASSLRAGSSYEQYF,TGTGCCAGCAGCTTAAGGGCAGGGTCATCCTACGAGCAGTACTTC
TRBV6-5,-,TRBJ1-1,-,CASFLIGSTTEAFF,TGTGCCAGCTTCCTTATCGGCTCGACAACTGAAGCTTTCTTT
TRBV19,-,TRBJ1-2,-,CASSMGRNYGYTF,TGTGCCAGTAGTATGGGCAGGAACTATGGCTACACCTTC
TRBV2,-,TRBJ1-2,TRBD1,CASTLGQGGYGYTF,TGTGCCAGCACTCTGGGACAGGGAGGTTATGGCTACACCTTC
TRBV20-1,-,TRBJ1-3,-,CSASSGTRNTIYF,TGCAGTGCTAGTTCCGGCACCCGAAACACCATATATTTT
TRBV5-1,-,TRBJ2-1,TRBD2,CASSSGPGGPNEQFF,TGCGCCAGCAGCTCCGGGCCGGGAGGGCCCAATGAGCAGTTCTTC
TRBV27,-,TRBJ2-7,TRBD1,CASSPDRGSYEQYF,TGTGCCAGCAGTCCGGACAGGGGCTCCTACGAGCAGTACTTC
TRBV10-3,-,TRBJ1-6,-,CAISESVVRGLDSPLHF,TGTGCCATCAGTGAGTCAGTGGTAAGGGGTCTAGATTCACCCCTCCACTTT
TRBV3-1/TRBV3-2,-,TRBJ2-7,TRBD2,CASSPKTSGYEQYF,TGTGCCAGCAGCCCCAAGACTAGCGGCTACGAGCAGTACTTC
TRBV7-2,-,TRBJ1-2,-,CASSRALLYGYTF,TGTGCCAGCAGCAGGGCCCTCCTCTATGGCTACACCTTC
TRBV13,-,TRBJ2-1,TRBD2,CASSHSGEGPYNEQFF,TGTGCCAGCAGCCATAGCGGGGAGGGCCCCTACAATGAGCAGTTCTTC
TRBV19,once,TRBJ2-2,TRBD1,CASSPRTGGNTGELFF,TGTGCCAGTAGTCCCCGGACAGGGGGGAACACCGGGGAGCTGTTTTTT
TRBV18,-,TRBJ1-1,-,CASSPPPVNTEAFF,TGTGCCAGCTCACCACCTCCGGTTAACACTGAAGCTTTCTTT
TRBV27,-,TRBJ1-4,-,CASSFATNEKLFF,TGTGCCAGCAGTTTCGCAACTAATGAAAAACTGTTTTTT
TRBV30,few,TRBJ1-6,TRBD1,CAWAGTGGSPLHF,TGTGCCTGGGCCGGGACAGGGGGTTCACCCCTCCACTTT
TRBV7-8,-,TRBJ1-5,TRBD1,CASSPGQGAGQPQHF,TGTGCCAGCAGCCCCGGACAGGGGGCGGGACAGCCCCAGCATTTT
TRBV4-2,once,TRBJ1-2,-,CASSQAAGGGGYTF,TGTGCCAGCAGCCAAGCGGCCGGTGGTGGTGGCTACACCTTC
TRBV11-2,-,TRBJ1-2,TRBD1,CASSLGGQGLLNGYTF,TGTGCCAGCAGCTTAGGGGGACAGGGCCTACTAAATGGCTACACCTTC
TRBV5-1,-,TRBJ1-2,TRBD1,CASSFGQAGSNYGYTF,TGCGCCAGCAGCTTCGGACAGGCTGGGTCGAACTATGGCTACACCTTC
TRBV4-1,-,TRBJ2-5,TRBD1,CASSQDWTGSQETQYF,TGCGCCAGCAGCCAAGATTGGACAGGCTCACAAGAGACCCAGTACTTC
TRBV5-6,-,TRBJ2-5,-,CASSRRGEETQYF,TGTGCCAGCAGCCGCAGGGGAGAAGAGACCCAGTACTTC
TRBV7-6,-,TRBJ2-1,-,CASSFMTDNEQFF,TGTGCCAGCAGCTTCATGACAGACAATGAGCAGTTCTTC
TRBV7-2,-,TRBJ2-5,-,CASSPLAARETQYF,TGTGCCAGCAGCCCGTTGGCAGCTCGCGAGACCCAGTACTTC
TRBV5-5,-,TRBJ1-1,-,CASSLDRRATEAFF,TGTGCCAGCAGCCTGGACAGAAGGGCAACTGAAGCTTTCTTT
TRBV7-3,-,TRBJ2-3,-,CASSLNQVDTQYF,TGTGCCAGCAGCTTAAACCAGGTAGATACGCAGTATTTT
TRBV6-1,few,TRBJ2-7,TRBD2,CASSDLTSGKDEQYF,TGTGCCAGCAGTGACCTGACTAGCGGGAAGGACGAGCAGTACTTC
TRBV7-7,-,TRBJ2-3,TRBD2,CASSRDYTDTQYF,TGTGCCAGCAGCCGGGACTACACAGATACGCAGTATTTT
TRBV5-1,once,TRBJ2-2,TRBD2,CASSPGLAVRTGELFF,TGCGCCAGCAGCCCCGGACTAGCAGTTCGCACCGGGGAGCTGTTTTTT
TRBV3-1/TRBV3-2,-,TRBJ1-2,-,CASSQSGIYGYTF,TGTGCCAGCAGCCAAAGCGGAATATATGGCTACACCTTC
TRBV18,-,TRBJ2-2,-,CASSPALNTGELFF,TGTGCCAGCTCACCAGCCCTGAACACCGGGGAGCTGTTTTTT
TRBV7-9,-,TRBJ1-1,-,CASSLTTVNTEAFF,TGTGCCAGCAGCTTAACAACAGTGAACACTGAAGCTTTCTTT
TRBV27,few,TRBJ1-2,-,CASSEDGRREYGYTF,TGTGCCAGCAGTGAGGACGGACGGAGAGAGTATGGCTACACCTTC
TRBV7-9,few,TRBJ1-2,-,CASSSPLKPGYGYTF,TGTGCCAGCAGCTCTCCACTCAAGCCAGGCTATGGCTACACCTTC
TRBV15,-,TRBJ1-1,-,CATSRDYGGNTEAFF,TGTGCCACCAGCAGAGATTATGGCGGGAACACTGAAGCTTTCTTT
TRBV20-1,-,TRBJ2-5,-,CSARWGETQYF,TGCAGTGCTAGATGGGGGGAGACCCAGTACTTC
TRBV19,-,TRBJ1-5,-,CASSIGRNQPQHF,TGTGCCAGTAGTATAGGGCGGAATCAGCCCCAGCATTTT
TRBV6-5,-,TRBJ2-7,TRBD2,CASTGGPHEQYF,TGTGCCAGCACGGGAGGGCCCCACGAGCAGTACTTC
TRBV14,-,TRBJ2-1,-,CASSLQRYNEQFF,TGTGCCAGCAGCCTCCAACGTTACAATGAGCAGTTCTTC
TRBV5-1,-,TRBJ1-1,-,CASSLYPTSEAFF,TGCGCCAGCAGCTTGTATCCAACCAGTGAAGCTTTCTTT
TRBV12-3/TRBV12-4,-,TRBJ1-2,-,CASSFDRWGYTF,TGTGCCAGCAGTTTTGACAGGTGGGGCTACACCTTC
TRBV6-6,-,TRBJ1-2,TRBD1,CASSSLTGTGYYGYTF,TGTGCCAGCAGTTCTCTAACCGGGACAGGATACTATGGCTACACCTTC